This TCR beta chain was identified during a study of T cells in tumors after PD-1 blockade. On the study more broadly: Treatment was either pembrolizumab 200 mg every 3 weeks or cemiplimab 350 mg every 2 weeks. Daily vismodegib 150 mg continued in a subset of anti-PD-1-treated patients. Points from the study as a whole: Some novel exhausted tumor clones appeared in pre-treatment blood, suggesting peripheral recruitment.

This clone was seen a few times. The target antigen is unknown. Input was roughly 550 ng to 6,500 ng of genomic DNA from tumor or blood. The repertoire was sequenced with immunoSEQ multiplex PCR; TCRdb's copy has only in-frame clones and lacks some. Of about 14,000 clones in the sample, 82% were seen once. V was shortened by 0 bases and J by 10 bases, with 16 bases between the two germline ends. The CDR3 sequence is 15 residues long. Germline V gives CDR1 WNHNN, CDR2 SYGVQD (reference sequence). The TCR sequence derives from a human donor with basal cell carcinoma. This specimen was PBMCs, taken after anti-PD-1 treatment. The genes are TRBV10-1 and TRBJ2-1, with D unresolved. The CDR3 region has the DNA TGCGCCAGCAGTGAGTCCGACTCCACCAAAAGGGAGCAGTTCTTC. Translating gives CASSESDSTKREQFF.